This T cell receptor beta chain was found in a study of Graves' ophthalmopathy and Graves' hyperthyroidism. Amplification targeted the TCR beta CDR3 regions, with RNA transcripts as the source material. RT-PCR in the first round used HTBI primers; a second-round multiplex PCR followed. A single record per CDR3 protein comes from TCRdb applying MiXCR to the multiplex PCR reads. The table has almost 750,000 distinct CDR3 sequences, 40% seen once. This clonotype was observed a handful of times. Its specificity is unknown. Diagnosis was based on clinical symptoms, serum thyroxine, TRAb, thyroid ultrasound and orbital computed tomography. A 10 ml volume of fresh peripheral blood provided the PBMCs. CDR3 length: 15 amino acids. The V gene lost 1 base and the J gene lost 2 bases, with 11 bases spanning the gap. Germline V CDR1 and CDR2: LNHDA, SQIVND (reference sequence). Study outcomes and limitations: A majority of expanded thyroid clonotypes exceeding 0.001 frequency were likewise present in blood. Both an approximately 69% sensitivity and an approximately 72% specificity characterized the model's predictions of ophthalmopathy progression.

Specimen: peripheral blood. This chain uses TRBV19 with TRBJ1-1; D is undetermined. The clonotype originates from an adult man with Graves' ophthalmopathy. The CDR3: CASSIARHTNTEAFF. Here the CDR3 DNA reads TGTGCCAGTAGTATAGCCAGGCACACTAACACTGAAGCTTTCTTT.